This record looks at one TCR beta chain sequence and its context. Antigen: not known. The CDR3 extends over 12 amino acids. CDR1 and CDR2 from the germline V gene are SNHLY and FYNNEI. V lost 9 bases and J 1 base, leaving 9 bases between the germline ends. Assay: immunoSEQ multiplex PCR; the TCRdb copy retains only in-frame clones and omits some. The repertoire holds roughly 650,000 clones, with more than 95% as singletons. These data originate in a study of shared clonotypes between healthy human individuals. The study's findings and limits: The generation probabilities recorded for non-shared clonotypes fell below those of clonotypes shared by all four donors.

This sequence joins TRBV2 and TRBJ1-1, with D tentatively TRBD1 (6 bases). The material sequenced was naive CD4+ T cells sorted from blood. Described subset: CD45RA+ positively selected. The TCR comes from a woman younger than 45 in good health. The CDR3 region has the DNA TGTGCCAGTCGGGACACGAACACTGAAGCTTTCTTT. It specifies CASRDTNTEAFF. Full variable domain (rest looked up from reference TRBV2 and TRBJ1-1): EPEVTQTPSHQVTQMGQEVILRCVPISNHLYFYWYRQILGQKVEFLVSFYNNEISEKSEIFDDQFSVERPDGSNFTLKIRSTKLEDSAMYFCASRDTNTEAFFGQGTRLTVV.